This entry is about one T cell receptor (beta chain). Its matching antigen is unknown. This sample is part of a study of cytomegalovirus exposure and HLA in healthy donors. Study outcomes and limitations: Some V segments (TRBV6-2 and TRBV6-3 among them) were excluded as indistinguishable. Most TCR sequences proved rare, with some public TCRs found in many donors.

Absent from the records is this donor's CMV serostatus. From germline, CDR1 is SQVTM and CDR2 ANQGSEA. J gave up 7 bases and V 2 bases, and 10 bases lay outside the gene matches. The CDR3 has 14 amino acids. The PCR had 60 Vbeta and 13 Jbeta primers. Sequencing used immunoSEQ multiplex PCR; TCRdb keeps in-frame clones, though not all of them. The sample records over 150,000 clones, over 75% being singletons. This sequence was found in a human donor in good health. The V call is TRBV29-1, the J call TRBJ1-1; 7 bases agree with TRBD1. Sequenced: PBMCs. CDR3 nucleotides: TGCAGCGTTGAATTAGAGGGGGCGGCTTTTGAAGCTTTCTTT. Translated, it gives CSVELEGAAFEAFF. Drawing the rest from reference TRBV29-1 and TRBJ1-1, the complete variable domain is SAVISQKPSRDICQRGTSLTIQCQVDSQVTMMFWYRQQPGQSLTLIATANQGSEATYESGFVIDKFPISRPNLTFSTLTVSNMSPEDSSIYLCSVELEGAAFEAFFGQGTRLTVV.